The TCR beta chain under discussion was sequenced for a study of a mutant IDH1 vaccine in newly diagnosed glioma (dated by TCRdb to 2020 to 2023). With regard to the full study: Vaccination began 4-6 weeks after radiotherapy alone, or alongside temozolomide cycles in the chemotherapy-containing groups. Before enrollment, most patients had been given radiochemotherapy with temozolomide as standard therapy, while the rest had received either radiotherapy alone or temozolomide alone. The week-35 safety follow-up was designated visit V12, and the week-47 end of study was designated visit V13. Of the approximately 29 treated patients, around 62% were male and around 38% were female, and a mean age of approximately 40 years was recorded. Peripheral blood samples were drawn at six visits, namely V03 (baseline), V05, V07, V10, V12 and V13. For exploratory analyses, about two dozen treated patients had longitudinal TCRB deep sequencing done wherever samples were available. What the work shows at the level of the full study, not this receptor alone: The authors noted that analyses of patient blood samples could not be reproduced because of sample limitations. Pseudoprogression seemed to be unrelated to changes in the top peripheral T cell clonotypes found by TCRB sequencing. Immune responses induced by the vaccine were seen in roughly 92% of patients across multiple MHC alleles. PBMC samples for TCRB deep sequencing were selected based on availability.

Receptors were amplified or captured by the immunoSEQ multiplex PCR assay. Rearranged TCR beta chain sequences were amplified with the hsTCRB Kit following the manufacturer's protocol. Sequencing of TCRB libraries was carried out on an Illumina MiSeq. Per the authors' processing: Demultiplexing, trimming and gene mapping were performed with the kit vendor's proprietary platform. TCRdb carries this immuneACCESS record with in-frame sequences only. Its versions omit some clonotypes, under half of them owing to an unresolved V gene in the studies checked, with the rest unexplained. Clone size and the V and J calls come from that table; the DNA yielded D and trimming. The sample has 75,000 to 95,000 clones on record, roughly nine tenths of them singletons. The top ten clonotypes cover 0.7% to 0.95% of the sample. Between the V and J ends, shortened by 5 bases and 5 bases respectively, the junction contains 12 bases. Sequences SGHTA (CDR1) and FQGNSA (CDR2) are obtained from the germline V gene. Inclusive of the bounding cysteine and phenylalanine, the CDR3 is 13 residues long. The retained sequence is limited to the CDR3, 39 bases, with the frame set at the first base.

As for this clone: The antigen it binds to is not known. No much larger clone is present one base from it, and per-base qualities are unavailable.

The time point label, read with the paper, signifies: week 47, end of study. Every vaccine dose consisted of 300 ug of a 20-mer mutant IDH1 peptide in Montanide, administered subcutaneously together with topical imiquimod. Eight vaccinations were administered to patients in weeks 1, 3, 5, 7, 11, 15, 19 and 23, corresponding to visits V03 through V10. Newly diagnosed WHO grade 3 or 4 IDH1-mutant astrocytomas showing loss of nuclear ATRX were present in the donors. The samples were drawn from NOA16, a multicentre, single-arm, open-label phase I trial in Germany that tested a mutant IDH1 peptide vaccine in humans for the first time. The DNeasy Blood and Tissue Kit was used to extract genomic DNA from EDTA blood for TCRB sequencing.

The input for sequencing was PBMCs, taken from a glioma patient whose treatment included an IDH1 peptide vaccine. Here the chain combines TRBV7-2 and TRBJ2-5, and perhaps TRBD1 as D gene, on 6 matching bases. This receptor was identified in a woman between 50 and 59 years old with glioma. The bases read TGTGCCAGCAGCAGAGGGGGAGAGGAGACCCAGTACTTC. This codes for CASSRGGEETQYF.